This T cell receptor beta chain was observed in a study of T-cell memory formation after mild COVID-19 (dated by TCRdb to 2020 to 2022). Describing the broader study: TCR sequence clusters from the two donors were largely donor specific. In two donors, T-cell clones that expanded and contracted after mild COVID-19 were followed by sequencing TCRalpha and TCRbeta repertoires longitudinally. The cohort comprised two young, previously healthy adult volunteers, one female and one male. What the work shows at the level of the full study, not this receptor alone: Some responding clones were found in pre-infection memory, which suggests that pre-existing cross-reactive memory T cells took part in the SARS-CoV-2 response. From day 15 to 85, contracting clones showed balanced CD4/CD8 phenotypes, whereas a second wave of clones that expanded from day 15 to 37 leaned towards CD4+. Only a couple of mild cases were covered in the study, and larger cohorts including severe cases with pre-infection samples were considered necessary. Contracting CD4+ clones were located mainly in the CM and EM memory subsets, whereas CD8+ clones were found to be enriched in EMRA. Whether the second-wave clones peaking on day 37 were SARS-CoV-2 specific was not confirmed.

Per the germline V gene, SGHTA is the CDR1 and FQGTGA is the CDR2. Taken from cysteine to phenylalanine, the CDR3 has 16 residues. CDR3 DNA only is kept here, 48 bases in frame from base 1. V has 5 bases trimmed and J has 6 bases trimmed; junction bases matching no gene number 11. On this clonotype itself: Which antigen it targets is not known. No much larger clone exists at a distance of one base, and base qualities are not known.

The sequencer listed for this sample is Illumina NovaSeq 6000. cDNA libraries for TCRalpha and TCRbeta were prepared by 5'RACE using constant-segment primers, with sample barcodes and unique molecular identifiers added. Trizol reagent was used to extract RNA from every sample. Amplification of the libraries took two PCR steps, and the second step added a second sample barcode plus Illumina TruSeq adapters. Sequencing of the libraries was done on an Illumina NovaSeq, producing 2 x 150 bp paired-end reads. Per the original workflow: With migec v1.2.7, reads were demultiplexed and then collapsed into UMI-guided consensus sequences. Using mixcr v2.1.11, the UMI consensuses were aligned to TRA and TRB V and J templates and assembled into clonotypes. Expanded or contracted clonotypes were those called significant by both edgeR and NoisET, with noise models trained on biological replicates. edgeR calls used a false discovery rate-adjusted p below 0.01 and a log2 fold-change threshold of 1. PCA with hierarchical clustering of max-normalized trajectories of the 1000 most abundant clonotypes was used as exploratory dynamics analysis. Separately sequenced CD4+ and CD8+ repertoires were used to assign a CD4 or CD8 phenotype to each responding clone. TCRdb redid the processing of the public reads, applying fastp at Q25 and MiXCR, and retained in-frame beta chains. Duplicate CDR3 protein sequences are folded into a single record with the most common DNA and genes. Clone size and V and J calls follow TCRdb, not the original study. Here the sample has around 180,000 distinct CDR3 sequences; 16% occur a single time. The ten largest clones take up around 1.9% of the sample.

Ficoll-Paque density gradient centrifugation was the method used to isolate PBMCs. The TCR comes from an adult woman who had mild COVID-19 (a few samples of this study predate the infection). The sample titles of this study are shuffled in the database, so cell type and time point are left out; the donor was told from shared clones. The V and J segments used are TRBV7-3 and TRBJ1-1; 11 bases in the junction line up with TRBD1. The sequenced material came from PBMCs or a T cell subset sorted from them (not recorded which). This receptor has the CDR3 CASSPDGQGAFSEAFF. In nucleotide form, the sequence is TGTGCCAGCAGCCCCGACGGACAGGGGGCTTTCTCTGAAGCTTTCTTT.